At least ten counts were recorded for the clone carrying this T cell receptor beta chain. Its target is not known. TCRdb fed the reads into MiXCR, producing one record per CDR3 protein. Seen here are about 120,000 distinct CDR3 sequences, roughly a tenth observed once, and the top ten hold roughly 31%. The data were obtained in a study of T cell repertoires in cytomegalovirus infection. Across the study: Matching HLA type, along with CMV infection, was indicated by public TCR beta signatures.

CDR3 length: 16 residues. Germline assignment: CDR1 SGHVS and CDR2 FQNEAQ. With 3 bases removed from V and 3 bases from J, the gap between germline ends came to 16 bases. General study points: Summed frequency of public TCR beta families distinguished CMV carriers with the relevant HLA. HLA-C-restricted CMV clonotypes gave the most frequent clonotype in two of eight donors.

The sequenced material came from PBMCs, sequenced either directly or after in vitro stimulation (not recorded which). This TCR came from a human donor in good health (CMV status not recorded). Some clones in this sample may be carry-over from other donors' samples. The chain carries TRBV7-8 and TRBJ2-3; a possible D gene is TRBD2 (5 bases). The CDR3 sequence: CASSLERNILTDTQYF. The CDR3 nucleotides read TGTGCCAGCAGCTTGGAGCGGAATATTCTTACAGATACGCAGTATTTT. The entire variable domain, with the rest obtained from reference TRBV7-8 and TRBJ2-3, is as follows: GAGVSQSPRYKVAKRGQDVALRCDPISGHVSLFWYQQALGQGPEFLTYFQNEAQLDKSGLPSDRFFAERPEGSVSTLKIQRTQQEDSAVYLCASSLERNILTDTQYFGPGTRLTVL.